A selection of T cell receptor beta chains follows, all from one sample in a study of human T cells and chemical hapten exposure. MiXCR was run by TCRdb on the RACE reads, yielding one entry per CDR3 protein. This sample has around 250,000 distinct CDR3 sequences, with 7.5% to 10% found just once. The sequenced sample was whole blood, obtained in connection with sensitization to the hapten diphenylcyclopropenone (DPC). These receptors were collected from a woman between 35 and 50 years old with alopecia areata. Some clones in this sample may be carry-over from other donors' samples. CDR3s include the opening cysteine and the closing phenylalanine or tryptophan. D genes are given only for firm matches. Size tells how often a clone was seen (once, few, many) or the class of an expanded clone, and some rows leave it out.

j_call clone_size v_call d_call cdr3_nt cdr3_aa
TRBJ2-5 many TRBV12-3/TRBV12-4 TRBD2 TGTGCCAGCAGGCTGGGGAGGGTTGAGACCCAGTACTTC CASRLGRVETQYF
TRBJ1-1 many TRBV30 . TGTGCCTGGACATCCGCCAGCATCTCCACTGAAGCTTTCTTT CAWTSASISTEAFF
TRBJ2-3 . TRBV3-1 TRBD1 TGTGCCAGCAGCCAAGTCCATCCGGGACAGGGGAGCACAGATACGCAGTATTTT CASSQVHPGQGSTDTQYF
TRBJ1-6 few TRBV6-5 TRBD1 TGTGCCAGCAGGCCGCCCTACAGGGGAAGAAATTCACCCCTCCACTTT CASRPPYRGRNSPLHF
TRBJ2-1 . TRBV7-2 . TGTGCCAGCAGCTTAGCGCAACTCGGGAGCTCCTACAATGAGCAGTTCTTC CASSLAQLGSSYNEQFF
TRBJ1-2 few TRBV30 . TGTGCCTCCCTCTGGGCAGGGGCATTTGGCTACACCTTC CASLWAGAFGYTF
TRBJ2-1 . TRBV5-1 TRBD2 TGCGCCAGCAGGGCTAGCGGCTACAATGAGCAGTTCTTC CASRASGYNEQFF
TRBJ1-2 few TRBV7-9 . TGTGCCAGCAGCCTAACAGCTAGAGATGGCTACACCTTC CASSLTARDGYTF
TRBJ2-7 few TRBV7-9 . TGTGCCAGCAGCTTAGCGGCCGAATTAGCGGAAAGCTCCTACGAGCAGTACTTC CASSLAAELAESSYEQYF
TRBJ2-6 . TRBV20-1 . TGCAGTGCTAGAGATACAGGGAGAAGTTCTGGGGCCAACGTCCTGACTTTC CSARDTGRSSGANVLTF
TRBJ1-1 few TRBV18 . TGTGCCAGCTCACCACCCCGAGGGGGGATGAACACTGAAGCTTTCTTT CASSPPRGGMNTEAFF
TRBJ2-5 . TRBV5-1 . TGCGCCAGCAGCTTGGTATCGGGAGACGGAGAGACCCAGTACTTC CASSLVSGDGETQYF
TRBJ2-7 few TRBV12-3/TRBV12-4 . TGTGCCAGCAGTCTACTCCAAGGCTACGAGCAGTACTTC CASSLLQGYEQYF
TRBJ1-6 many TRBV7-8 . TGTGCCAGCAGCTTATCGGGTCGGACCCTCCACTTT CASSLSGRTLHF
TRBJ2-7 many TRBV7-2 . TGTGCCAGCAGCACAACGAGGGGGGAAGAGCAGTACTTC CASSTTRGEEQYF
TRBJ2-7 . TRBV6-2/TRBV6-3 TRBD1 TGTGCCAGCAGTTACCCACCGGGACAGGGAGGGCTGGAGCAGTACTTC CASSYPPGQGGLEQYF
TRBJ2-1 few TRBV19 TRBD2 TGTGCCAGTACCAACGATAGGGGGCTAGCGGGAGGCCGTCACAATGAGCAGTTCTTC CASTNDRGLAGGRHNEQFF
TRBJ2-5 few TRBV6-5 . TGTGCCAGCAGCCCGTCAGGGGTCCTGGGTCGTTACTTC CASSPSGVLGRYF
TRBJ2-7 many TRBV7-9 . TGTGCCAGCAGGCGAGAGGTCTCGGGGGAGCAGTACTTC CASRREVSGEQYF
TRBJ2-3 few TRBV7-8 . TGTGCCAGCAGCTTGGACTCTTTCACAGATACGCAGTATTTT CASSLDSFTDTQYF
TRBJ2-7 . TRBV9 TRBD2 TGTGCCAGCAGCGTCTCGGGAGGTGAATGGACCGAGCAGTACTTC CASSVSGGEWTEQYF
TRBJ1-1 many TRBV5-5 . TGTGCCAGCAGCTTGGGGGTAACAGGGAGCACTGAAGCTTTCTTT CASSLGVTGSTEAFF
TRBJ2-5 many TRBV4-2 . TGTGCCAGCAGCCAAGATGCACTAGCTGGGACCCAGTACTTC CASSQDALAGTQYF
TRBJ2-4 . TRBV13 . TGTGCCAGCAGCTTATTGGACTCCCGCGCGGACATTCAGTACTTC CASSLLDSRADIQYF
TRBJ1-1 few TRBV11-2 . TGTGCCAGCAGCTTAGTCGGCGGATTGAACACTGAAGCTTTCTTT CASSLVGGLNTEAFF
TRBJ2-7 many TRBV9 TRBD2 TGTGCCAGCAGCCCCATAGCGGGGGCCACCGGTGGGCAGTACTTC CASSPIAGATGGQYF
TRBJ2-1 few TRBV12-3/TRBV12-4 TRBD1 TGTGCCAGCAGCCCCGGTCGACAGGGGAACGAGCAGTTCTTC CASSPGRQGNEQFF
TRBJ2-7 many TRBV4-2 . TGTGCCAGCAGACATAGCGCCGGAGACGGCCCCTACGAGCAGTACTTC CASRHSAGDGPYEQYF
TRBJ2-5 . TRBV6-2/TRBV6-3 . TGTGCCAGCAGTTATTTGGAGACCCAGTACTTC CASSYLETQYF
TRBJ2-1 . TRBV29-1 TRBD2 TGCAGCGTTGAGAGGCTAGCGGGAGGTGACAATGAGCAGTTCTTC CSVERLAGGDNEQFF
TRBJ2-7 . TRBV28 . TGTGCCAGCAGTTTTCGGACGTCGGGGGTCGTAGCCTACGAGCAGTACTTC CASSFRTSGVVAYEQYF
TRBJ2-7 few TRBV5-8 TRBD1 TGTGCCAGCAGCTTGCAGGGGGCGATGTGGGACGAGCAGTACTTC CASSLQGAMWDEQYF
TRBJ2-7 . TRBV6-5 TRBD1 TGTGCCAGCAGTTACGGGGACAGTCGCTCCTACGAGCAGTACTTC CASSYGDSRSYEQYF
TRBJ1-1 . TRBV7-3 . TGTGCCAGCAGCCGATACGTTCGAACTGAAGCTTTCTTT CASSRYVRTEAFF
TRBJ2-3 few TRBV9 . TGTGCCAGCAGCGACCAGACCCCTACGCAGTATTTT CASSDQTPTQYF
TRBJ1-1 . TRBV28 . TGTGCCAGCAGTTCTAACAGGGTCACTGAAGCTTTCTTT CASSSNRVTEAFF
TRBJ2-7 many TRBV5-1 . TGCGCCAGCAGCCCAAGAGGGACTGCCCCCTACGAGCAGTACTTC CASSPRGTAPYEQYF
TRBJ2-7 . TRBV7-9 . TGTGCCAGCAGCTTAGATAGCGGCACCTACGAGCAGTACTTC CASSLDSGTYEQYF
TRBJ2-7 few TRBV20-1 . TGCAGTGCTAGCGGGAGAAACGGCTACGAGCAGTACTTC CSASGRNGYEQYF
TRBJ2-7 few TRBV20-1 . TGCAGTGCTAGAACGGACAGTCACGAGCAGTACTTC CSARTDSHEQYF
TRBJ1-5 few TRBV6-2/TRBV6-3 TRBD1 TGTGCCAGCAGAGTAACAGGGGAACAGCCCCAGCATTTT CASRVTGEQPQHF